This TCR beta chain was identified in a study of blood T cell repertoires in COVID-19. About the research overall: Sites in the United States, Italy and Spain provided acute and convalescent COVID-19 samples. T cells, B-cell-depleted T cells, or PBMCs supplied cDNA or gDNA.

The CDR3 sequence is 15 residues long. Germline CDR1 and CDR2: GTSNPN and SVGIG (reference sequence). V dropped 5 bases and J dropped 5 bases, with 21 bases sitting between them. Methods used by the authors: Amplified reference gene primers provided the basis for estimating nucleated cell counts. The protocol was immunoSEQ multiplex PCR, while the TCRdb copy is restricted to in-frame clones and leaves out a portion. V, J and clone size were drawn from that table, and D and trimming were deduced from the DNA. This table has about 200,000 clones, 80% to 90% appearing once. J is TRBJ2-5 and V is TRBV30; maybe TRBD1 (5 bases). Sequencing input: peripheral blood. The sequence derives from a human donor in a cohort sampled during active COVID-19. CDR3: CAWSGIGALEETQYF. The CDR3 region has the DNA TGTGCCTGGTCAGGGATTGGTGCTCTTGAGGAGACCCAGTACTTC. The complete variable domain, with remaining parts taken from reference TRBV30 and TRBJ2-5, reads SQTIHQWPATLVQPVGSPLSLECTVEGTSNPNLYWYRQAAGRGLQLLFYSVGIGQISSEVPQNLSASRPQDRQFILSSKKLLLSDSGFYLCAWSGIGALEETQYFGPGTRLLVL.